This T cell receptor (beta chain) was captured in a study of blood T cells in healthy people across ages. Points from the study as a whole: It was not known whether donors were CMV positive (a possible confounder of expanded clonotype changes).

There are 16 residues in the CDR3. The junction had 13 bases not matched to a gene; V was cut back by 3 bases and J by 5 bases. From germline, CDR1 is KGHSH and CDR2 LQKENI. To note about this clonotype: Its antigen is still unknown.

It was with a sample-barcoded 5' primer and a J-beta primer mix that a second PCR of about 6 to 11 cycles was run. In TCRdb, the 5' RACE reads were re-called with MiXCR into one record per CDR3 protein. This repertoire shows about 730,000 distinct CDR3 sequences, around 46% found once; its top ten account for around 20%. This sequence originates from a woman aged 60 to 75 in good health. The rearrangement joins TRBV18 to TRBJ2-7; TRBD1 agrees at 7 bases. The specimen was blood. The CDR3 DNA follows: TGTGCCAGCTCACCGGGGCAGGGGGTCACTTCCAACGAGCAGTACTTC. It codes for CASSPGQGVTSNEQYF. The complete variable domain, with remaining parts taken from reference TRBV18 and TRBJ2-7, reads NAGVMQNPRHLVRRRGQEARLRCSPMKGHSHVYWYRQLPEEGLKFMVYLQKENIIDESGMPKERFSAEFPKEGPSILRIQQVVRGDSAAYFCASSPGQGVTSNEQYFGPGTRLTVT.